This is a list of T cell receptor beta chains from one sample in a study of OX40 agonist ivuxolimab in advanced cancers. Libraries were prepared by immunoSEQ multiplex PCR; TCRdb keeps only in-frame clonotypes and omits some of them. The sample consists of 83,000 or so clones, approximately 91% of them appearing once. The specimen was CD4+ or CD8+ T cells sorted from blood, collected in a trial of the OX40 agonist ivuxolimab. The receptors come from an adult with an advanced solid tumor such as melanoma, head and neck, liver or kidney cancer. Both conserved end residues are part of each CDR3. A D gene is named only where the DNA matches it firmly. Size is omitted from some rows. Given values are once, few, many or a class for expanded clones.

TRBJ1-3	medium-sized	TRBV2	.	TGTGCCAGCGCTCAGGGTTCTGGAAACACCATATATTTT	CASAQGSGNTIYF
TRBJ2-7	.	TRBV10-2	.	.	CASSVASGTYFF
TRBJ1-2	.	TRBV6-5	.	TGTGCCAGCAGGTTAGGACGACCTCAGTATGGTGGCTACACCTTC	CASRLGRPQYGGYTF
TRBJ2-1	.	TRBV18	TRBD1	TGTGCCAGCTCGCCGCCGGGACAGGGGGCGGGTAACGATGAGCAGTTCTTC	CASSPPGQGAGNDEQFF
TRBJ2-7	.	TRBV11-2	TRBD2	TGTGCCAGCAGCAGAGCGGGGGTTCAATACGAGCAGTACTTC	CASSRAGVQYEQYF
TRBJ1-1	.	TRBV6-6	.	TGTGCCAGCAGGCAGGAAAAAGCTTTCTTT	CASRQEKAFF
TRBJ1-2	.	TRBV28	.	TGTGCCAGCAGTTCCCAGTTTTACTATGGCTACACCTTC	CASSSQFYYGYTF
TRBJ1-1	.	TRBV19	TRBD1	TGTGGCCACGACAGGGGCACTGAAGCTTTCTTT	CGHDRGTEAFF
TRBJ2-5	.	TRBV5-5	TRBD2	TGTGCCAGCAGCTCAACGGGAGGCCCCCAAGAGACCCAGTACTTC	CASSSTGGPQETQYF
TRBJ2-6	once	TRBV4-1	.	TGCGCCAGCAGCTCGGACACTCTCTCTGGGGCCAACGTCCTGACTTTC	CASSSDTLSGANVLTF
TRBJ2-3	.	TRBV19	TRBD1	TGTGCCAGTAGCCGACAGGGTCTTGCAGATACGCAGTATTTT	CASSRQGLADTQYF
TRBJ2-1	once	TRBV9	TRBD2	TGTGCCAGCAGCGCCCCGGGACTAGCGGGAGGTGGAAGTGAGCAGTTCTTC	CASSAPGLAGGGSEQFF
TRBJ1-1	.	TRBV11-2	TRBD1	TGTGCCAGCAACCGGGACAGGGCAACGACTGAAGCTTTCTTT	CASNRDRATTEAFF
TRBJ2-2	.	TRBV6-5	TRBD1	TGTGCCAGCAGTGCTACAGGGGGTGATACCGGGGAGCTGTTTTTT	CASSATGGDTGELFF
TRBJ2-3	.	TRBV28	.	TGTGCCAGCAGTCCCTGGCCAGGGAACATACTGGTCGCGGGATTAACAGATACGCAGTATTTT	CASSPWPGNILVAGLTDTQYF
TRBJ2-5	.	TRBV9	.	TGTGCCAGCAGCGTAAGGTCTCAAGAGACCCAGTACTTC	CASSVRSQETQYF
TRBJ2-7	.	TRBV6-5	TRBD1	TGTGCCAGCAGTTACTGGGACAGGGGTCACGAGCAGTACTTC	CASSYWDRGHEQYF
TRBJ2-3	.	TRBV5-6	.	TGTGCCAGCAGCTTGGAAGGGACACTGAGCACAGATACGCAGTATTTT	CASSLEGTLSTDTQYF
TRBJ1-1	.	TRBV2	TRBD1	TGTGCCAGCAGTTCACAGGGGGGGAACACTGAAGCTTTCTTT	CASSSQGGNTEAFF
TRBJ2-7	.	TRBV28	TRBD2	TGTGCCAGCACCACCACGGCGGGAGTCTCCTACGAGCAGTACTTC	CASTTTAGVSYEQYF
TRBJ1-3	.	TRBV7-2	.	TGTGCCAGCAGCTACGGCCCGGGAGGTGGAAACACCATATATTTT	CASSYGPGGGNTIYF
TRBJ1-1	.	TRBV7-3	TRBD1	TGTGCCAGCAGCTCCAGGGGACAGGGGATGAACACTGAAGCTTTCTTT	CASSSRGQGMNTEAFF
TRBJ2-3	.	TRBV7-9	TRBD2	TGTGCCAGCAGCCCACGACTAGCGGGAGCAGATACGCAGTATTTT	CASSPRLAGADTQYF
TRBJ2-2	.	TRBV10-1	.	TGCGCCAGCGGAGGGTCGGGGACTGAGTACACCGGGGAGCTGTTTTTT	CASGGSGTEYTGELFF
TRBJ2-5	.	TRBV28	TRBD2	TGTGCCAGCAGTTCAACCTCAGCGGGAGTTAACCAAGAGACCCAGTACTTC	CASSSTSAGVNQETQYF
TRBJ1-1	.	TRBV9	.	TGTGCCAGCAGCCACCAACAACAGGGTAGGTCTGAAGCTTTCTTT	CASSHQQQGRSEAFF
TRBJ2-1	.	TRBV7-9	TRBD2	TGTGCCAGCAGCTTAAAAGTGGCTAGCGGGAAACACAATGAGCAGTTCTTC	CASSLKVASGKHNEQFF
TRBJ2-1	.	TRBV4-2	.	TGTGCCAGCAGCTGGGCCGGGACTTCATTACTCTATGAGCAGTTCTTC	CASSWAGTSLLYEQFF
TRBJ1-2	.	TRBV28	TRBD1	TGTGCCAGCAGTCCCTCAGGAAATTCCGGGACAGGGCTGTATGGCTACACCTTC	CASSPSGNSGTGLYGYTF
TRBJ1-4	.	TRBV7-6	.	TGTGCCAGCAGTCGGAAGGTCGGGGTGGAACTGTTTTTT	CASSRKVGVELFF
TRBJ1-4	.	TRBV19	.	TGTGCCAGTATGAGGGTGGATGGAACTAATGAAAAACTGTTTTTT	CASMRVDGTNEKLFF
TRBJ2-7	many	TRBV14	TRBD2	TGTGCCAGCAGCTCCCGACTAGCGGGAGGGTACGAGCAGTACTTC	CASSSRLAGGYEQYF
TRBJ2-3	few	TRBV7-9	.	TGTGCCAGCAGCTTAGCGACCCCATCAGGCGCAGATACGCAGTATTTT	CASSLATPSGADTQYF
TRBJ2-7	once	TRBV10-1	.	TGCGCCAGCTCCGACAGTCTGGCCTACGAGCAGTACTTC	CASSDSLAYEQYF
TRBJ2-1	once	TRBV28	TRBD2	TGTGCCAGCATCCCGGCGGGGACTAGCGGCATCTCTTACAATGAGCAGTTCTTC	CASIPAGTSGISYNEQFF
TRBJ2-7	once	TRBV28	.	TGTGCCAGCAGTTCGAGCGGACACGAGCAGTACTTC	CASSSSGHEQYF
TRBJ1-4	.	TRBV5-6	.	TGTGCCAGCAGCTTGGTTAAGGGTCAGCGTGAAAAACTGTTTTTT	CASSLVKGQREKLFF
TRBJ2-5	.	TRBV7-8	.	TGTGCCAGCAGCTTAGACGGGGGGCAAGGGACCCAGTACTTC	CASSLDGGQGTQYF
TRBJ2-3	few	TRBV2	.	TGTGCCAGCAGTGAAGCTGGGTCGGGCTACACAGATACGCAGTATTTT	CASSEAGSGYTDTQYF
TRBJ2-3	.	TRBV5-1	TRBD1	TGCGCCAGCAGCCCGGGGACAGGGGCGACAGATACGCAGTATTTT	CASSPGTGATDTQYF
TRBJ2-5	.	TRBV30	.	TGTGCCTGGAATGCGGGGGAGACCCAGTACTTC	CAWNAGETQYF
TRBJ2-1	.	TRBV7-3	TRBD2	TGTGCCAGCAGCTTAATCGGCGGGGGGGTGGATGAGCAGTTCTTC	CASSLIGGGVDEQFF
TRBJ1-5	.	TRBV6-1	.	TGTGCCAGCAATAGGGAAGCCAATCAGCCCCAGCATTTT	CASNREANQPQHF